Below, 32 T cell receptor beta chains from the same sample are listed, as sequenced in a study of shared clonotypes between healthy human individuals. TCRdb's copy holds only in-frame clones and misses some; the assay was immunoSEQ multiplex PCR. Of under 2,000,000 clones listed, approximately 95% were seen once; the top ten hold under 1.5%. As defined, naive CD8 cells were CD45RO-negative and positively selected for CCR7, with terminally differentiated effector memory CD45RA+ cells excluded. Sequencing was carried out using naive CD8+ T cells sorted from blood. The receptors stem from a man between 18 and 35 years old in good health.

This chain joins TRBV13 and TRBJ2-5; TRBD1 matches at 10 bases. The CDR3 consists of 17 residues. The V gene end was trimmed by 6 bases and the J gene end by 4 bases; junction bases not matched to a gene: 14. Germline values: CDR1 PRHDT, CDR2 FYEKMQ (reference sequence). The CDR3 region has the DNA TGTGCCAGCAGAAAAAGGAGGGACAGGGGATTGTTAGAGACCCAGTACTTC. This gives the protein CASRKRRDRGLLETQYF.

This chain links TRBV29-1 with TRBJ2-5; the D gene is possibly TRBD1 (6 bases). Trimming left V 4 bases short and J 0 bases short, with 12 bases between. The CDR3 is 14 amino acids. The V gene's germline CDR1 is SQVTM and CDR2 ANQGSEA. The CDR3 nucleotides are TGCAGCGTTGCGCCAGGGGTGGACCAAGAGACCCAGTACTTC. This codes for CSVAPGVDQETQYF.

The J gene is TRBJ2-1, the V gene TRBV27; D perhaps matches TRBD1 (5 bases). Germline lookup yields CDR1 MNHEY and CDR2 SMNVEV (reference sequence). V was clipped by 0 bases and J by 4 bases, with 13 bases between them. The CDR3 loop spans 16 amino acids. The CDR3 loop reads CASSLSMAGSYNEQFF. CDR3 sequence (DNA): TGTGCCAGCAGTTTATCGATGGCAGGGTCGTACAATGAGCAGTTCTTC.

Comment on this clone: This sample also contains other DNA sequences that code for the same CDR3. The V and J genes are TRBV4-3 and TRBJ1-4; 7 bases are shared with TRBD1. This CDR3 has 15 residues. The germline V gene has CDR1 LGHNA and CDR2 YSLEER. V lost 1 base, J lost 4 bases, and 3 bases stayed unmatched. The CDR3 sequence is CASSQGTGVNEKLFF. Written as DNA, the CDR3 is TGCGCCAGCAGCCAAGGTACAGGGGTTAATGAAAAACTGTTTTTT.

A remark on this clone: A clone one base away is much larger, so this may be a read error. Other nucleotide sequences in the sample specify the same CDR3. This sequence joins TRBV6-5 and TRBJ2-2; the D is unclear. In germline, CDR1 is MNHEY, CDR2 SVGAGI. This CDR3 has 14 residues. Trimming stripped 2 bases from V and 1 base from J, with 5 bases between. The CDR3 coding sequence is TGTGCCAGCAGTTACGGGAAGAACACCGGGGAGCTGTTTTTT. Translated: CASSYGKNTGELFF.

The V call is TRBV11-2, the J call TRBJ2-1, with 7 positions matching TRBD2. The CDR3 loop spans 16 amino acids. The ends lost 1 base at V and 2 bases at J; junction bases unmatched: 5. Per the germline V gene, CDR1 is SGHAT and CDR2 is FQNNGV. CDR3 sequence reads: CASSLAAGETYNEQFF. The CDR3 nucleotides are TGTGCCAGCAGCTTAGCCGCGGGAGAAACCTACAATGAGCAGTTCTTC.

The chain is built from TRBV4-1 and TRBJ2-5; the D gene is possibly TRBD2 (5 bases). Between the trimmed V and J ends, which lost 4 bases and 0 bases, there was a span of 15 bases. The length of the CDR3 is 16 residues. Germline loops: CDR1 MGHRA, CDR2 YSYEKL. The CDR3 nucleotides read TGCGCCAGCAGCCCCCGGGCGGGCGGGTACCAAGAGACCCAGTACTTC. Translation gives CASSPRAGGYQETQYF.

This chain joins TRBV4-3 and TRBJ1-1; D remains unclear. The CDR3 has 15 residues. V lost 0 bases to trimming and J lost 1 base, with 9 bases between them. Germline assignment: CDR1 LGHNA and CDR2 YSLEER. The CDR3 sequence: CASSQERFRNTEAFF. The CDR3 DNA sequence: TGCGCCAGCAGCCAAGAGAGGTTCAGGAACACTGAAGCTTTCTTT.

Here the CDR3 reads CASRYDLSNQPQHF. CDR3 DNA: TGCGCCAGTCGATATGATCTCAGTAATCAGCCCCAGCATTTT. The chain combines TRBV5-1 with TRBJ1-5, with unresolved D. V was pared by 8 bases and J by 4 bases, with 16 bases between. Germline CDR1 reads SGHRS; CDR2 reads YFSETQ. The CDR3 has 14 amino acids. The full variable domain, completed using reference TRBV5-1 and TRBJ1-5, is KAGVTQTPRYLIKTRGQQVTLSCSPISGHRSVSWYQQTPGQGLQFLFEYFSETQRNKGNFPGRFSGRQFSNSRSEMNVSTLELGDSALYLCASRYDLSNQPQHFGDGTRLSIL.

The chain links TRBV7-9 to TRBJ2-5, with TRBD2 identical over 8 bases. CDR1 and CDR2 (germline): SEHNR, FQNEAQ (reference sequence). This CDR3 comprises 14 residues. With V trimmed by 5 bases and J by 8 bases, 10 bases remained unmatched. The CDR3 spells CASSAEREPLTQYF. The CDR3 DNA reads as TGTGCCAGCAGCGCCGAGCGGGAGCCCCTAACCCAGTACTTC. The full variable domain, in which reference TRBV7-9 and TRBJ2-5 provide the parts outside the CDR3, is DTGVSQNPRHKITKRGQNVTFRCDPISEHNRLYWYRQTLGQGPEFLTYFQNEAQLEKSRLLSDRFSAERPKGSFSTLEIQRTEQGDSAMYLCASSAEREPLTQYFGPGTRLLVL.

Written as DNA, the CDR3 is TGTGCCAGCAGCCGACCCCTAGCGGGAGGACCCTACAATGAGCAGTTCTTC. Translation gives CASSRPLAGGPYNEQFF. The J gene is TRBJ2-1, the V gene TRBV7-9; the match to TRBD2 covers 11 bases. The CDR3 loop spans 17 amino acids. In germline, CDR1 is SEHNR, CDR2 FQNEAQ (reference sequence). Trimming took 5 bases from V and 2 from J; bases not matched to a gene: 8. Full variable domain (remainder filled in from reference TRBV7-9 and TRBJ2-1): DTGVSQNPRHKITKRGQNVTFRCDPISEHNRLYWYRQTLGQGPEFLTYFQNEAQLEKSRLLSDRFSAERPKGSFSTLEIQRTEQGDSAMYLCASSRPLAGGPYNEQFFGPGTRLTVL.

The rearrangement joins TRBV28 to TRBJ2-1; 16 nucleotides align to TRBD2. The CDR3 contains 16 residues. CDR1 is MDHEN and CDR2 is SYDVKM in the germline V gene. The V gene end was trimmed by 5 bases and the J gene end by 7 bases; junction bases not matched to a gene: 5. The CDR3 protein is CASSPGLAGGPNEQFF. The CDR3 DNA sequence: TGTGCCAGCAGTCCGGGACTAGCGGGGGGGCCAAATGAGCAGTTCTTC.

This clone was counted a single time. The chain has TRBV7-9 and TRBJ1-5, with 7 bases identical to TRBD1. V dropped 5 bases and J dropped 6; count of bases not matched to a gene: 10. CDR1 SEHNR and CDR2 FQNEAQ come from the germline V gene (reference sequence). The CDR3 consists of 15 residues. CDR3: CASSTDRSGSQPQHF. The CDR3 nucleotides read TGTGCCAGCAGCACGGACAGGTCTGGTAGTCAGCCCCAGCATTTT.

V gene TRBV27 combines with J gene TRBJ1-2; TRBD1 matches 7 bases. The V gene end was trimmed by 6 bases and the J gene end by 9 bases; junction bases not matched to a gene: 4. This CDR3 spans 11 amino acids. The germline gives CDR1 MNHEY, CDR2 SMNVEV (reference sequence). CDR3 protein: CASREQGSYTF. CDR3 DNA sequence: TGTGCCAGCAGGGAACAGGGGAGCTACACCTTC.

The chain carries TRBV4-1 and TRBJ1-2; D gene ambiguous. Germline CDR1 reads MGHRA; CDR2 reads YSYEKL. The ends were cut back, 0 bases at V and 4 bases at J, with 18 bases in the middle. The CDR3 covers 17 residues. CDR3 loop: CASSQDELNRHFYGYTF. In nucleotides, the CDR3 is TGCGCCAGCAGCCAAGATGAGTTGAACAGACACTTCTATGGCTACACCTTC.

The V and J genes are TRBV6-4 and TRBJ1-1, with D possibly matching TRBD1 (6 bases). V lost 0 bases and J lost 1, with 9 bases in between. The CDR3 sequence is 15 residues long. Germline V lookup: CDR1 MRHNA, CDR2 SNTAGT. CDR3 in amino acids: CASSDSHRANTEAFF. The DNA for the CDR3 is TGTGCCAGCAGTGACTCGCACAGGGCGAACACTGAAGCTTTCTTT.

V usage is TRBV14 and J usage is TRBJ2-7; D possibly corresponds to TRBD2 (5 bases). V was clipped by 4 bases and J by 1 base, with 8 bases between them. Germline CDR1 and CDR2: SGHDN and FVKESK. The CDR3 contains 13 residues. In DNA form, the CDR3 reads TGTGCCAGCAGCCGACGGGGTTCCTACGAGCAGTACTTC. This gives the protein CASSRRGSYEQYF.

In the case of this clone: This CDR3 is also generated by other DNA sequences in the sample. V gene TRBV5-6 combines with J gene TRBJ2-7, with D uncertain. Germline CDR1 SGHDT, CDR2 YYEEEE. V lost 0 bases, J lost 3 bases, and 7 bases lay in between. There are 13 residues in the CDR3. Here the CDR3 reads CASSLGRSYEQYF. CDR3 nucleotide sequence: TGTGCCAGCAGCTTGGGGCGGAGCTACGAGCAGTACTTC.

The chain links TRBV27 to TRBJ2-1; TRBD2 matches 13 bases. Germline values: CDR1 MNHEY, CDR2 SMNVEV (reference sequence). CDR3 size: 15 residues. The V segment lost 5 bases and the J segment 5 bases; nucleotides outside the gene matches: 3. The CDR3 DNA is TGTGCCAGCAGTGTGGGACTAGCGGGGAACAATGAGCAGTTCTTC. Residues: CASSVGLAGNNEQFF.

This clone has a single count. The rearrangement uses TRBV28 and TRBJ2-1; 8 bases are shared with TRBD2. In germline, CDR1 is MDHEN, CDR2 SYDVKM. The V segment lost 4 bases and the J segment 6 bases; nucleotides outside the gene matches: 8. There are 15 residues in the CDR3. For the CDR3, the DNA is TGTGCCAGCAGTTCCGGGACTAGTGGCGCCAATGAGCAGTTCTTC. It translates to CASSSGTSGANEQFF.

The J gene is TRBJ2-5, the V gene TRBV13, with D possibly being TRBD1 or TRBD2 (5 bases each). This CDR3 contains 13 residues. Trimming stripped 7 bases from V and 3 bases from J, with 12 bases between. Germline CDR1 and CDR2: PRHDT and FYEKMQ (reference sequence). CDR3 DNA: TGTGCCAGCACTGAGGGGCCAGAAGAGACCCAGTACTTC. This gives the protein CASTEGPEETQYF.

The gene calls are TRBV5-6 and TRBJ2-5; D is uncertain. V was cut by 0 bases and J by 3 bases, with 9 bases left in between. The CDR3 covers 14 residues. Germline lookup yields CDR1 SGHDT and CDR2 YYEEEE. The chain's CDR3 is CASSLVLTKETQYF. The CDR3, as DNA: TGTGCCAGCAGCTTGGTACTAACTAAAGAGACCCAGTACTTC.

The chain uses TRBV9 and TRBJ2-1, with unresolved D. This CDR3 has 13 amino acids. In germline, CDR1 is SGDLS, CDR2 YYNGEE. V was clipped by 5 bases and J by 4 bases, with 10 bases between them. This chain's CDR3 is CASSLQDYNEQFF. CDR3 nucleotide sequence: TGTGCCAGCAGTCTTCAGGATTACAATGAGCAGTTCTTC. Variable domain in full (rest from reference TRBV9 and TRBJ2-1): DSGVTQTPKHLITATGQRVTLRCSPRSGDLSVYWYQQSLDQGLQFLIQYYNGEERAKGNILERFSAQQFPDLHSELNLSSLELGDSALYFCASSLQDYNEQFFGPGTRLTVL.

V and J are TRBV7-6 and TRBJ2-1; 9 nucleotides align to TRBD1. CDR3 size: 14 residues. V trimming: 5 bases; J trimming: 9 bases; junction bases outside the gene matches: 8. CDR1 is SGHVS, CDR2 FNYEAQ, per germline. CDR3 amino acids: CASSPWTGDREQFF. CDR3 coding DNA: TGTGCCAGCAGCCCTTGGACAGGGGACCGTGAGCAGTTCTTC.

The chain has TRBV7-9 and TRBJ2-5; 7 bases line up with TRBD1. This CDR3 is built from 13 residues. Germline V lookup: CDR1 SEHNR, CDR2 FQNEAQ (reference sequence). The V segment lost 5 bases and the J segment 4 bases; nucleotides outside the gene matches: 4. Here the CDR3 DNA reads TGTGCCAGCAGCCAGGGGGTCTCAGAGACCCAGTACTTC. Protein sequence: CASSQGVSETQYF.

In the case of this clone: The sample contains more than one DNA sequence encoding this CDR3. This chain links TRBV9 with TRBJ2-7, with 9 positions matching TRBD1. Unmatched junction bases numbered 7, after V lost 4 bases and J lost 5 bases. The CDR3 extends over 14 amino acids. Germline CDR1 and CDR2: SGDLS and YYNGEE. This CDR3 reads CASSPGDRVHEQYF. DNA of the CDR3: TGTGCCAGCAGCCCCGGGGACAGGGTCCACGAGCAGTACTTC.

This chain uses TRBV27 with TRBJ1-2; 7 bases are a match to TRBD1. CDR3 length: 13 residues. From germline, CDR1 is MNHEY and CDR2 SMNVEV (reference sequence). Trimming took 6 bases from V and 7 from J; bases not matched to a gene: 8. The CDR3 coding sequence is TGTGCCAGCAGCTTTCAAACAGGGGTTGGCTACACCTTC. Protein product: CASSFQTGVGYTF.

The V and J genes are TRBV28 and TRBJ1-1; TRBD1 is a possible D gene (6 bases). The CDR3 length is 13 residues. Deletions cut 8 bases from V and 4 bases from J, with 14 bases between. Germline V gene sequence: CDR1 MDHEN, CDR2 SYDVKM. DNA for the CDR3: TGTGCCAGCGATGGGGGGGCTGCCACTGAAGCTTTCTTT. Translating gives CASDGGAATEAFF.

This chain links TRBV27 with TRBJ2-3; D is unclear. This CDR3 contains 12 residues. V gave up 4 bases and J gave up 6 bases, with 8 bases separating them. The germline V gene has CDR1 MNHEY and CDR2 SMNVEV (reference sequence). In DNA, the CDR3 is TGTGCCAGCAGTTCTGCGGTGGATACGCAGTATTTT. Translation gives CASSSAVDTQYF.

The rearrangement uses TRBV4-3 and TRBJ2-3; TRBD1 matches 8 bases. This CDR3 is built from 15 residues. Trimming cost V 4 bases and J 2 bases; bases outside gene matches: 5. CDR1 and CDR2 from the germline V gene are LGHNA and YSLEER. The CDR3 DNA reads as TGCGCCAGCAGCCTACAGGGGGGAAACACAGATACGCAGTATTTT. Its translation: CASSLQGGNTDTQYF.

V is TRBV7-9 and J is TRBJ2-7, with TRBD2 matching over 7 bases. CDR3 size: 15 residues. The V and J ends lost 5 bases and 6 bases, in that order; junction bases with no gene match: 13. The germline V gene encodes CDR1 SEHNR and CDR2 FQNEAQ (reference sequence). The CDR3 reads CASSPEGRRETEQYF. The CDR3, as DNA: TGTGCCAGCAGCCCAGAGGGACGGCGGGAGACCGAGCAGTACTTC. Complete variable domain (other parts from reference TRBV7-9 and TRBJ2-7): DTGVSQNPRHKITKRGQNVTFRCDPISEHNRLYWYRQTLGQGPEFLTYFQNEAQLEKSRLLSDRFSAERPKGSFSTLEIQRTEQGDSAMYLCASSPEGRRETEQYFGPGTRLTVT.

V is TRBV6-5 and J is TRBJ1-5; D may be TRBD1 (6 bases). The V gene lost 11 bases and the J gene lost 1 base, with 12 bases spanning the gap. This CDR3 has 13 residues. In germline, CDR1 is MNHEY, CDR2 SVGAGI. The CDR3 DNA reads as TGTGCCGGTAAACAGGGAAGCAATCAGCCCCAGCATTTT. It codes for CAGKQGSNQPQHF.